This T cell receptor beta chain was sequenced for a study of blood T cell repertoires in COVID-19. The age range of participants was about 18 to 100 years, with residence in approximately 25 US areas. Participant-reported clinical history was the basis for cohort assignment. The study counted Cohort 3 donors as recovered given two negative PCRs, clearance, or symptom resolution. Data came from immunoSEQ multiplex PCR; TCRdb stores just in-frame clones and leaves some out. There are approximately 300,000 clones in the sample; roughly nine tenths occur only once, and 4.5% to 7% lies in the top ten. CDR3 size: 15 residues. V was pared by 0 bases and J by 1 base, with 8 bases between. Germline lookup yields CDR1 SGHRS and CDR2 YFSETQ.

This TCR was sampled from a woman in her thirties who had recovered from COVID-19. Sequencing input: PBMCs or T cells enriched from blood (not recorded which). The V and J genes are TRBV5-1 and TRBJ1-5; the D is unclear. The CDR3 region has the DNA TGCGCCAGCAGCTTGGGGCCAGGAAGCAATCAGCCCCAGCATTTT. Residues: CASSLGPGSNQPQHF. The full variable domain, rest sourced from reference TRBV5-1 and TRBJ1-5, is KAGVTQTPRYLIKTRGQQVTLSCSPISGHRSVSWYQQTPGQGLQFLFEYFSETQRNKGNFPGRFSGRQFSNSRSEMNVSTLELGDSALYLCASSLGPGSNQPQHFGDGTRLSIL.